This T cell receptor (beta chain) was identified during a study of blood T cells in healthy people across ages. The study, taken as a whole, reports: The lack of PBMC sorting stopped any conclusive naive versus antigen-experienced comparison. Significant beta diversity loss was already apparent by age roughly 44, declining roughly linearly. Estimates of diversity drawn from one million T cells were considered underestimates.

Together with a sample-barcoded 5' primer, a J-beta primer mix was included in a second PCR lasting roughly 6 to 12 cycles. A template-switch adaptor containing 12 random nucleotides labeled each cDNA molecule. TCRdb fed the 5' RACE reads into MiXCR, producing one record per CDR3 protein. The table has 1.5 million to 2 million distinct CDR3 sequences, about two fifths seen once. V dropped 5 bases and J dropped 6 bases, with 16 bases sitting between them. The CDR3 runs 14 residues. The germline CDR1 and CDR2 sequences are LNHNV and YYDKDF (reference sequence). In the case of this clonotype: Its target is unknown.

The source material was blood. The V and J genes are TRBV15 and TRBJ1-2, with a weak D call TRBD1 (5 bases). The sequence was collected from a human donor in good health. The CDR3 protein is CATSGTGTRNGYTF. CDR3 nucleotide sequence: TGTGCCACCAGCGGTACCGGGACTCGAAATGGCTACACCTTC.